These 2 T cell receptor beta chains came from one sample sequenced in a study of OX40 agonist ivuxolimab in advanced cancers. Here immunoSEQ multiplex PCR was the method, and the copy in TCRdb shows in-frame clones only, minus some. This sample has more than 75,000 clones, with about 86% found just once. Specimen: CD4+ or CD8+ T cells sorted from blood, collected in a trial of the OX40 agonist ivuxolimab. Receptors were obtained from an adult with an advanced solid tumor such as melanoma, head and neck, liver or kidney cancer.

This clone was picked up one time. The V gene is TRBV18, the J gene TRBJ2-3; D is uncertain. V gave up 3 bases and J gave up 6 bases, with 10 bases separating them. There are 13 residues in the CDR3. Germline-derived CDR1 and CDR2 are KGHSH and LQKENI. The CDR3 here is CASSPAARDTQYF. CDR3 sequence (DNA): TGTGCCAGCTCACCGGCTGCTCGTGATACGCAGTATTTT.

CDR3 in amino acids: CASSLGPSATYEQYF. In DNA, the CDR3 is TGTGCCAGCAGCTTAGGACCCTCGGCGACCTACGAGCAGTACTTC. The genes are TRBV7-7 and TRBJ2-7; D unclear. There are 15 residues in the CDR3. V was cut by 1 base and J by 2 bases, with 12 bases left in between. Germline-derived CDR1 and CDR2 are SSHAT and FNYEAQ (reference sequence).